The clone carrying this TCR beta chain was counted only a few times. Its antigen is currently unknown. The CDR3 runs 11 residues. CDR1 is LGHNT and CDR2 is FRNRAP in the germline V gene. The entry originates in a study of blood T cells in healthy people across ages. Whole-study results and caveats: Lack of knowledge of donor CMV status possibly confounded expanded clonotype changes.

Combining a sample-barcoded 5' primer with a J-beta primer mix, a second PCR ran for roughly 7 to 12 cycles. TCRdb re-analysed the 5' RACE reads in MiXCR, keeping a single row per CDR3 protein. The sample records about 1 million distinct CDR3 sequences, around 25% being singletons. These same data were also listed under a study on T cells of mothers and their children.

The sequence derives from a girl aged 2 to 9 in good health. Sequencing input: blood. The chain links TRBV12-5 to TRBJ2-5; D possibly corresponds to TRBD2 (7 bases). The last part of the DNA fits TRBJ2-1 better; the J call may be wrong. The CDR3 DNA follows: TGTGCTAGTGGTTTAGGGGGGGGGCAGTTCTTC. Its translation is CASGLGGGQFF.